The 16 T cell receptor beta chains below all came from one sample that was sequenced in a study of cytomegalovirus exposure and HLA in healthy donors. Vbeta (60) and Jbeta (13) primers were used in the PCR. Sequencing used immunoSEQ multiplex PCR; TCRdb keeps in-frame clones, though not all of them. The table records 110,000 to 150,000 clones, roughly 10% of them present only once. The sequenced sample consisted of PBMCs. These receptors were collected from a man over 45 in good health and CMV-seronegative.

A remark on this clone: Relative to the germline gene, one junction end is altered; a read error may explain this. The CDR3 is CASSLGGTSGWVF. The CDR3 DNA reads as TGTGCCAGCAGCTTAGGAGGGACTAGCGGGTGGGTCTTC. The chain carries TRBV7-9 and TRBJ2-7; 12 bases fit TRBD2. This CDR3 has 13 amino acids. CDR1 and CDR2 (germline): SEHNR, FQNEAQ (reference sequence).

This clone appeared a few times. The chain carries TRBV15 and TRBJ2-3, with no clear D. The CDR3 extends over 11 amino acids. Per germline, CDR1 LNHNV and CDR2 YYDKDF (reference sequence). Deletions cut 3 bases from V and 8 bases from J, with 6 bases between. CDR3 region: CATSSLFTQYF. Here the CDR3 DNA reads TGTGCCACCAGCAGCCTATTTACGCAGTATTTT.

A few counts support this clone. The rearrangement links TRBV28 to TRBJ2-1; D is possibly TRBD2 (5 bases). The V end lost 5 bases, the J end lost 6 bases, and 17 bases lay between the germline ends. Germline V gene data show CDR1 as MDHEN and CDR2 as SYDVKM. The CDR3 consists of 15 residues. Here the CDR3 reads CASSQTSGLRNEQFF. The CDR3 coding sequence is TGTGCCAGCAGTCAAACTAGTGGTCTACGCAATGAGCAGTTCTTC.

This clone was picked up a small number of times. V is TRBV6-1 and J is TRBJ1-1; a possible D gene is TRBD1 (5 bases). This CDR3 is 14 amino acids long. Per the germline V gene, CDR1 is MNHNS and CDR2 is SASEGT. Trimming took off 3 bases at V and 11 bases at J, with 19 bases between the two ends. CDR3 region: CASSDRPEGEGAFF. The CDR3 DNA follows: TGTGCCAGCAGTGACCGGCCTGAAGGGGAAGGGGCTTTCTTT.

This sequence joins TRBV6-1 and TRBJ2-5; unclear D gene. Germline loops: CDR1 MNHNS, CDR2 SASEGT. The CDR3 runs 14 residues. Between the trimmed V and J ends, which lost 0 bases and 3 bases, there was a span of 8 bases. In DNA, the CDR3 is TGTGCCAGCAGTGAAGCGGGCTATAAAGAGACCCAGTACTTC. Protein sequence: CASSEAGYKETQYF.

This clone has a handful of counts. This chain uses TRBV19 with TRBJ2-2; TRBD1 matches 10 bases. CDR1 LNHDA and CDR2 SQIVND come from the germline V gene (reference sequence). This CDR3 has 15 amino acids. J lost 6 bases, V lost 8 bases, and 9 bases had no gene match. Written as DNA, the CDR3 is TGTGCCAGTCATCAGGACAGGGGGGGGGCCGGGGAGCTGTTTTTT. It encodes CASHQDRGGAGELFF.

This CDR3 is CASSVDGAGLVTQYF. CDR3 coding DNA: TGTGCCAGCAGCGTAGATGGGGCAGGGTTAGTTACGCAGTATTTT. V is TRBV9 and J is TRBJ2-3; tentative D call: TRBD1 (5 bases). The CDR3 is 15 amino acids. The germline V gene has CDR1 SGDLS and CDR2 YYNGEE. Trimming left V 0 bases short and J 8 bases short, with 16 bases between.

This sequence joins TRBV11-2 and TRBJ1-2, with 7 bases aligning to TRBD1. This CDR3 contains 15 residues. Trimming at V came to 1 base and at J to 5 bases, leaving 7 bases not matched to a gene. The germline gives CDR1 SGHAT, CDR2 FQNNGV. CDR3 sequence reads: CASSLGGGEFYGYTF. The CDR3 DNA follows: TGTGCCAGCAGCTTAGGAGGGGGCGAATTTTATGGCTACACCTTC. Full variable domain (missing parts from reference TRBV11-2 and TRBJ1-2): EAGVAQSPRYKIIEKRQSVAFWCNPISGHATLYWYQQILGQGPKLLIQFQNNGVVDDSQLPKDRFSAERLKGVDSTLKIQPAKLEDSAVYLCASSLGGGEFYGYTFGSGTRLTVV.

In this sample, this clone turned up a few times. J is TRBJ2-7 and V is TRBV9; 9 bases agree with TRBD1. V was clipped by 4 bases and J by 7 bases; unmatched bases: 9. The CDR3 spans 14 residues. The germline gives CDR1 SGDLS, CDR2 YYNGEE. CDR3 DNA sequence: TGTGCCAGCAGCACAGGGGGCGCCACGGGGGAGCAGTACTTC. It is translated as CASSTGGATGEQYF.

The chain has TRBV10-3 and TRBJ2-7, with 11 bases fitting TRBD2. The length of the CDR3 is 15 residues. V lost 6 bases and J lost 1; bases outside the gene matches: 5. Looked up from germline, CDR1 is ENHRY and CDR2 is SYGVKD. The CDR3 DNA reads TGTGCCATCAGCTTTTCTAGCGGGGGGTCCTACGAGCAGTACTTC. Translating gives CAISFSSGGSYEQYF.

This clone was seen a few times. The DNA for the CDR3 is TGCGCCAGCAGCATACAGGGGATATTAAATGAGCAGTTCTTC. Protein product: CASSIQGILNEQFF. The rearrangement links TRBV5-1 to TRBJ2-1, with 7 positions matching TRBD1. The length of the CDR3 is 14 residues. Losses at the gene ends were 4 bases for V and 7 bases for J; bases not matched to a gene: 8. The V gene's germline CDR1 is SGHRS and CDR2 YFSETQ.

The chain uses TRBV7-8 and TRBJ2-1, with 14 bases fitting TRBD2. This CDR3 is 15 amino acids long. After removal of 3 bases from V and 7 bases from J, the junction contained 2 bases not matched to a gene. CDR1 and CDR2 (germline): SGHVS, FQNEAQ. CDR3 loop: CASSLTSGGVNEQFF. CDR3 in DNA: TGTGCCAGCAGCTTGACTAGCGGGGGGGTAAATGAGCAGTTCTTC.

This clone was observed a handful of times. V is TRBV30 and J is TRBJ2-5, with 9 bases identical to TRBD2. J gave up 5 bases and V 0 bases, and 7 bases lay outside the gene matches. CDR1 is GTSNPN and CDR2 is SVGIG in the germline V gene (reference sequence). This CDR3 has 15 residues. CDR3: CAWSVGGGARETQYF. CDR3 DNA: TGTGCCTGGAGTGTGGGCGGGGGGGCTAGGGAGACCCAGTACTTC.

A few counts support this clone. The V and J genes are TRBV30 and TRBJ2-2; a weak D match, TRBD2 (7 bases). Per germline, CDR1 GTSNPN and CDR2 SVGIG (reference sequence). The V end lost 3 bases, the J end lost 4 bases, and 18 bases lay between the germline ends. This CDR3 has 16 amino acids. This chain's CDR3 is CAWRPKLGGATGELFF. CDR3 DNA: TGTGCCTGGAGACCCAAACTGGGGGGGGCCACCGGGGAGCTGTTTTTT.

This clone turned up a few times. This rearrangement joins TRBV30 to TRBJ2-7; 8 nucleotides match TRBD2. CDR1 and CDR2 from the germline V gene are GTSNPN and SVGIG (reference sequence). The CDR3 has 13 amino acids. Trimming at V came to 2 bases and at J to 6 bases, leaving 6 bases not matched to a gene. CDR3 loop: CAWSLGGVGEQYF. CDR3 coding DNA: TGTGCCTGGAGTCTCGGGGGGGTGGGCGAGCAGTACTTC.

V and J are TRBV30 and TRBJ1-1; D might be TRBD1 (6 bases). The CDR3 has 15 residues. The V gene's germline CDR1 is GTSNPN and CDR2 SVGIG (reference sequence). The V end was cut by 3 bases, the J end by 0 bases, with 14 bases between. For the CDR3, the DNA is TGTGCCTGGAGCCAAGGATACAGGGTGAACACTGAAGCTTTCTTT. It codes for CAWSQGYRVNTEAFF.